Listed below are T cell receptor beta chains from one sample, sequenced in a study of OX40 agonist ivuxolimab in advanced cancers. Only in-frame clones appear in the TCRdb table, and some are missing; sequencing was by immunoSEQ multiplex PCR. Of some 110,000 clones in the sample, around 93% were seen once. The material sequenced was CD4+ or CD8+ T cells sorted from blood, taken in a trial of the OX40 agonist ivuxolimab. The receptor source for this set is an adult with an advanced solid tumor such as melanoma, head and neck, liver or kidney cancer. The CDR3 runs from the conserved cysteine through the conserved F or W.

>TRBV4-2|TRBJ2-7
CASSQEGNWAYEQYF
>TRBV20-1|TRBJ2-3
CSASTDTQYF
>TRBV7-8|TRBJ2-2
CASSLGPRATNTGELFF
>TRBV9|TRBJ1-1
CASSVAGGSTEAFF
>TRBV28|TRBJ2-2
CASSFRVRDTGELFF
>TRBV19|TRBJ1-3
CASSTRGSGNTIYF
>TRBV15|TRBJ2-3
CATSVDLAADTQYF
>TRBV18|TRBJ1-3
CASSPGQHSGNTIYF
>TRBV18|TRBJ1-1
CASSPARVGTEAFF
>TRBV28|TRBJ2-3
CASSPPLAGPASTDTQYF
>TRBV7-6|TRBJ2-5
CASSSRLGETQYF
>TRBV18|TRBJ2-7
CASSPLLTGGRLEQYF
>TRBV30|TRBJ1-5
CAWKDGHGPPPFSNQPQHF
>TRBV2|TRBJ1-5
CASSTGAAGPVAQPQHF
>TRBV25-1|TRBJ2-7
CASSEYAGRSYEQYF
>TRBV19|TRBJ1-2
CASSIGGNYGYTF
>TRBV15|TRBJ2-5
CATSRGDREETQYF
>TRBV7-3|TRBJ2-2
CASSSGSGGTGELFF
>TRBV11-2|TRBJ1-6
CASSLDSGGMKSPLHF
>TRBV1|TRBJ1-1
CTSSLPGGGETEAFF
>TRBV6-5|TRBJ1-1
CASSEGGRTEAFF
>TRBV28|TRBJ1-1
CASKLRLTEAFF
>TRBV6-1|TRBJ2-3
CASSEVWQLRTDTQYF
>TRBV6-1|TRBJ1-2
CASSEAALANYGYTF
>TRBV6-5|TRBJ2-2
CASSPLTGSIGELFF
>TRBV28|TRBJ1-1
CASSFSGGEYTEAFF
>TRBV19|TRBJ2-1
CASSSAGGRYNEQFF
>TRBV28|TRBJ2-1
CASSLGALAGVYNEQFF
>TRBV5-5|TRBJ2-1
CASSLVGEQFF
>TRBV6-4|TRBJ2-1
CASSRTGRGREQFF
>TRBV21-1|TRBJ1-1
CASTYFMNTEAFF
>TRBV5-8|TRBJ1-1
CASIIKGGGNTEAFF
>TRBV28|TRBJ2-7
CASSLLGREAYEQYF
>TRBV5-1|TRBJ2-6
CASSAGGGESGANVLTF
>TRBV7-7|TRBJ2-3
CASSLEGTDTQYF
>TRBV4-1|TRBJ2-5
CASSQEQLAKTQYF
>TRBV6-1|TRBJ2-1
CASSWSSYNEQFF
>TRBV9|TRBJ1-2
CASSVARDRVTNYGYTF
>TRBV6-1|TRBJ2-3
CASSVGLYTQYF
>TRBV5-1|TRBJ2-1
CASSLAGTQSSYNEQFF
>TRBV6-5|TRBJ1-2
CASSYALGGSYGYTF
>TRBV7-9|TRBJ2-1
CASSVRGDEQFF